At least ten counts were recorded for the clone carrying this T cell receptor (beta chain). Its antigen is not known. The data originate from a study of CD8 T cells in ankylosing spondylitis. Findings and caveats of the study: Some motif variants had been reported before (in reactive arthritis synovial fluid and blood). Seemingly distinctive of ankylosing spondylitis blood was a TCR beta motif formed by eight highly homologous variants.

Trimming took 4 bases from V and 2 from J; bases not matched to a gene: 5. This CDR3 has 17 residues. The germline gives CDR1 SGHAT, CDR2 FQNNGV. Quantitative 5'-RACE with molecular barcodes was used to make the TCR beta libraries. MiXCR, run by TCRdb on the 5' RACE reads, gives a single entry per CDR3 protein. Altogether approximately 550,000 distinct CDR3 sequences are present, 10% to 15% being singletons, with the ten largest covering around 7%. The clonotype originates from a male donor with ankylosing spondylitis. The sequenced sample was blood, either unsorted or a sorted T cell fraction (not recorded which). The chain links TRBV11-2 to TRBJ2-3; 14 positions match TRBD2. In DNA, the CDR3 is TGTGCCAGCAGCTCAAGACTAGCGGGAGGGATCACAGATACGCAGTATTTT. Protein sequence: CASSSRLAGGITDTQYF.